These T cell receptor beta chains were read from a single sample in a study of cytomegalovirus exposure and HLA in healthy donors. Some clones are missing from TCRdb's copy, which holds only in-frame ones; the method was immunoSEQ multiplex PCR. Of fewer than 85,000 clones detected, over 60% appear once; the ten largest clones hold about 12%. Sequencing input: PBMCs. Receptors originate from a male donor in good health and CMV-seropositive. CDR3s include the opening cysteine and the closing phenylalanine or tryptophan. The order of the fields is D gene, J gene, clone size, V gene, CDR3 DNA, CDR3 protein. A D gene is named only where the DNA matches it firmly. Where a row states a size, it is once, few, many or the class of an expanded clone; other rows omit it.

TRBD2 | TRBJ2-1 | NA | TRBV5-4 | TGTGCCAGCAGCTTGCGGGGGGGCCCTCCCCAGGAGCAGTTCTTC | CASSLRGGPPQEQFF
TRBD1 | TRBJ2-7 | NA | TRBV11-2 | TGTGCCAGCAGCTTTAGTTTCTGGGACAGGGGATCCTACGAGCAGTACTTC | CASSFSFWDRGSYEQYF
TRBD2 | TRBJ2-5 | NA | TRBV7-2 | TGTGCCAGCAGCCCTGGACTAGCTCATTGGGGAGAGACCCAGTACTTC | CASSPGLAHWGETQYF
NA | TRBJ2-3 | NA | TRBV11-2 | TGTGCCAGCAGGGAGAATAGCGGTAGCACAGATACGCAGTATTTT | CASRENSGSTDTQYF
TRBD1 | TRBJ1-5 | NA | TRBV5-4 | TGTGCCAGCAGCAAAATGTCGACAGGGGACGACGTTAGCAATCAGCCCCAGCATTTT | CASSKMSTGDDVSNQPQHF
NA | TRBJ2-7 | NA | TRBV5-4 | TGTGCCAGCAGCACCGGACAGTTCTACGAGCAGTACTTC | CASSTGQFYEQYF
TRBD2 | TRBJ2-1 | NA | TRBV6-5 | TGTGCCAGCAGTTCGGGGGAGGGAACCTACAATGAGCAGTTCTTC | CASSSGEGTYNEQFF
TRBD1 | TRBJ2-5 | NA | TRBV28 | TGTGCCAGCAGTTGGACAGGGGAGGAGACCCAGTACTTC | CASSWTGEETQYF
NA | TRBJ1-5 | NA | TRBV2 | TGTGCCAGCAGACACTACGGCAATCAGCCCCAGCATTTT | CASRHYGNQPQHF
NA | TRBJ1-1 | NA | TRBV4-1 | TGCGCCAGCAGCCAAGAGGGACACTCGAACACTGAAGCTTTCTTT | CASSQEGHSNTEAFF
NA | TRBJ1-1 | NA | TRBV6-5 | TGTGCCAGCAGTAGACAGGTGAACACTGAAGCTTTCTTT | CASSRQVNTEAFF
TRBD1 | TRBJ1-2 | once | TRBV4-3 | TGCGCCAGCAGCCAAGATCTAGCAGGGGGCTTAGGCTACACCTTC | CASSQDLAGGLGYTF
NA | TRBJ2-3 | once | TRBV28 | TGTGCCAGCAGTTTAGGAGGGGCGGATACGCAGTATTTT | CASSLGGADTQYF
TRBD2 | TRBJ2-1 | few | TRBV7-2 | TGTGCCAGCAGCGCGACTAGCGGGGGAGGCAATGAGCAGTTCTTC | CASSATSGGGNEQFF
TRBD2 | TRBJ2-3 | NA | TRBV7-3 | TGTGCCAGCAGCTTAGGGGGACTACCCACAGATACGCAGTATTTT | CASSLGGLPTDTQYF
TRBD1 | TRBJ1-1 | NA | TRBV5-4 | TGTGCCAGCAGCTCCCGGACAGGGTGGGACACTGAAGCTTTCTTT | CASSSRTGWDTEAFF
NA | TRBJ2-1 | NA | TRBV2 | TGTGCCAGCAAACGGTGGGAGGAATACAATGAGCAGTTCTTC | CASKRWEEYNEQFF
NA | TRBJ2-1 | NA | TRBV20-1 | TGCAGTGCCCGACAGAACAATGAGCAGTTCTTC | CSARQNNEQFF
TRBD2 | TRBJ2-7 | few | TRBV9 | TGTGCCAGCAGAGTTAGCGGGAGGGCCGGCGACGAGCAGTACTTC | CASRVSGRAGDEQYF
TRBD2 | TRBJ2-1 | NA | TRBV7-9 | TGTGCCAGCAGCTTAGCGCTGGCTAGCGGCCTCAATGAGCAGTTCTTC | CASSLALASGLNEQFF
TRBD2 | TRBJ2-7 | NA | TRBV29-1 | TGCAGCGTATTTAGTACTAGCGGGGGTTACGAGCAGTACTTC | CSVFSTSGGYEQYF
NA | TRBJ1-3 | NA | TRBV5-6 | TGTGCCAGCAGCTTGACCGGGGAACGGGGGAACACCATATATTTT | CASSLTGERGNTIYF
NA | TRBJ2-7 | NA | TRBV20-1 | TGCAGTGCTAGCACCTACTACGAGCAGTACTTC | CSASTYYEQYF
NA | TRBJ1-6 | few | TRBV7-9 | TGTGCCAGCAGCTTAGGAACGAGCTCCTATAATTCACCCCTCCACTTT | CASSLGTSSYNSPLHF
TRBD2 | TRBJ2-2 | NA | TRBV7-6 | TGTGCCAGCAGCCCAGCCGGGACTAGCACCTTGGTAGAGCTGTTTTTT | CASSPAGTSTLVELFF
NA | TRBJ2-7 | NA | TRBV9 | TGTGCCAGCAGCGTAGAGCTCGGGGGCTACGAGCAGTACTTC | CASSVELGGYEQYF
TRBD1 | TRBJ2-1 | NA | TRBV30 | TGTGCCTGGAGTGTCGACAGGGCTTACAATGAGCAGTTCTTC | CAWSVDRAYNEQFF
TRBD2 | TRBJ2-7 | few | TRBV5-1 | TGCGCCAGCAGCTCCATGGGGATTTGGGGGGGGGAGCAGTACTTC | CASSSMGIWGGEQYF
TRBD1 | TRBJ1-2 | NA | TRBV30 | TGTGCCTGGAGTACGGACAGGGGACACTATGGCTACACCTTC | CAWSTDRGHYGYTF
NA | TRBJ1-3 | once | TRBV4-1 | TGCGCCAGCCGAAACATGGGAGGGGAAGGTGGAAACACCATATATTTT | CASRNMGGEGGNTIYF
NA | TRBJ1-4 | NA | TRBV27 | TGTGCCAGCAGTCCCCCGAATGGTCGGGAACTGTTTTTT | CASSPPNGRELFF
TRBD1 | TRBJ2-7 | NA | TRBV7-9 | TGTGCCAGCAGCCCCATGACAGGGTACGAGCAGTACTTC | CASSPMTGYEQYF